This entry lists 10 T cell receptor beta chains sequenced from one sample in a study of cytomegalovirus exposure and HLA in healthy donors. It was with 60 Vbeta and 13 Jbeta primers that the PCR ran. Clones were sequenced by immunoSEQ multiplex PCR, and TCRdb holds only the in-frame ones, with some missing. The table shows roughly 120,000 clones, with approximately 80% occurring only once. The sample consisted of PBMCs. The receptors were gathered from a young man in good health and CMV-seronegative.

This clone has a handful of counts. This chain connects TRBV7-8 to TRBJ1-1; weak D call: TRBD1 (5 bases). The V gene lost 3 bases and the J gene lost 0 bases, with 14 bases spanning the gap. The CDR3 is made up of 16 amino acids. Germline CDR1 reads SGHVS; CDR2 reads FQNEAQ. The CDR3 spells CASSFRWGAVNTEAFF. CDR3 coding DNA: TGTGCCAGCAGCTTTCGTTGGGGCGCCGTGAACACTGAAGCTTTCTTT.

DNA for the CDR3: TGTGCCAGTAGTAAACAAGCGGGAGGTCACTACGAGCAGTACTTC. It yields the protein CASSKQAGGHYEQYF. This chain uses TRBV19 with TRBJ2-7; TRBD2 aligns across 9 bases. With 4 bases clipped from V and 3 bases from J, the junction kept 7 bases outside the gene matches. Germline CDR1 and CDR2: LNHDA and SQIVND (reference sequence). CDR3 size: 15 residues. The variable domain in full, with the rest retrieved from reference TRBV19 and TRBJ2-7, is DGGITQSPKYLFRKEGQNVTLSCEQNLNHDAMYWYRQDPGQGLRLIYYSQIVNDFQKGDIAEGYSVSREKKESFPLTVTSAQKNPTAFYLCASSKQAGGHYEQYFGPGTRLTVT.

The CDR3 coding sequence is TGCGCCAGCAGCCACAGCAGGGTATCTAGCACAGATACGCAGTATTTT. Its protein is CASSHSRVSSTDTQYF. The V call is TRBV4-3, the J call TRBJ2-3; D possibly corresponds to TRBD1 (5 bases). Germline-derived CDR1 and CDR2 are LGHNA and YSLEER. CDR3 size: 16 residues. V shed 3 bases and J shed 0 bases, with 13 bases lying between them.

This clone turned up a few times. V gene TRBV6-5 combines with J gene TRBJ1-6, with D possibly matching TRBD1 (5 bases). The CDR3 length is 15 residues. Germline V lookup: CDR1 MNHEY, CDR2 SVGAGI. The ends were cut back, 8 bases at V and 0 bases at J, with 11 bases in the middle. This chain's CDR3 is CASGGRGSYNSPLHF. The CDR3 DNA sequence: TGTGCCAGCGGGGGGAGGGGCTCCTATAATTCACCCCTCCACTTT.

This chain uses TRBV6-5 with TRBJ1-2; D might be TRBD1 (5 bases). The germline V and J ends were trimmed by 8 bases and 6 bases, with 10 bases remaining between them. The germline V gene has CDR1 MNHEY and CDR2 SVGAGI. The CDR3 has 11 amino acids. CDR3 bases: TGTGCCAGCCAGGGAACTGATGGCTACACCTTC. It specifies CASQGTDGYTF.

This rearrangement joins TRBV13 to TRBJ2-7, with 9 bases lining up with TRBD1. Germline CDR1 PRHDT, CDR2 FYEKMQ (reference sequence). Trimming removed 5 bases from V and 0 bases from J; junction bases left unmatched: 5. CDR3 length: 15 amino acids. CDR3 DNA: TGTGCCAGCAGCATAGACAGGGGGAACTCCTACGAGCAGTACTTC. The encoded protein is CASSIDRGNSYEQYF. Complete variable domain (other parts from reference TRBV13 and TRBJ2-7): AAGVIQSPRHLIKEKRETATLKCYPIPRHDTVYWYQQGPGQDPQFLISFYEKMQSDKGSIPDRFSAQQFSDYHSELNMSSLELGDSALYFCASSIDRGNSYEQYFGPGTRLTVT.

The V call is TRBV10-3, the J call TRBJ2-7, with 12 positions matching TRBD1. Germline trimming cut 7 bases from V and 6 bases from J; bases unmatched to any gene: 7. Germline CDR1 ENHRY, CDR2 SYGVKD. This CDR3 has 14 amino acids. CDR3 amino acids: CAITQGQGAVEQYF. CDR3 coding DNA: TGTGCCATCACCCAGGGACAGGGGGCGGTCGAGCAGTACTTC.

The rearrangement uses TRBV11-2 and TRBJ2-7; no reliable D call. Between the trimmed V and J ends, which lost 1 base and 0 bases, there was a span of 7 bases. The CDR3 runs to 14 residues. In germline, CDR1 is SGHAT, CDR2 FQNNGV. CDR3 protein: CASSLVRSSYEQYF. The CDR3 bases are TGTGCCAGCAGCTTAGTCCGGAGCTCCTACGAGCAGTACTTC.

Here the CDR3 DNA reads TGCGCCAGCAGCTCCGGGACAGTTGAAGCTTTCTTT. Its translation is CASSSGTVEAFF. The chain uses TRBV5-1 and TRBJ1-1; the match to TRBD1 covers 7 bases. The CDR3 contains 12 residues. Per germline, CDR1 SGHRS and CDR2 YFSETQ. Unmatched junction bases numbered 3, after V lost 3 bases and J lost 7 bases.

The V and J genes are TRBV5-1 and TRBJ2-4; 8 nucleotides agree with TRBD2. The ends lost 4 bases at V and 2 bases at J; junction bases unmatched: 17. In germline, CDR1 is SGHRS, CDR2 YFSETQ. The length of the CDR3 is 19 residues. CDR3 DNA sequence: TGCGCCAGCAGCAACCGGGGGGGGCCTAGCGGCCTTACCAAAAACATTCAGTACTTC. It encodes CASSNRGGPSGLTKNIQYF.